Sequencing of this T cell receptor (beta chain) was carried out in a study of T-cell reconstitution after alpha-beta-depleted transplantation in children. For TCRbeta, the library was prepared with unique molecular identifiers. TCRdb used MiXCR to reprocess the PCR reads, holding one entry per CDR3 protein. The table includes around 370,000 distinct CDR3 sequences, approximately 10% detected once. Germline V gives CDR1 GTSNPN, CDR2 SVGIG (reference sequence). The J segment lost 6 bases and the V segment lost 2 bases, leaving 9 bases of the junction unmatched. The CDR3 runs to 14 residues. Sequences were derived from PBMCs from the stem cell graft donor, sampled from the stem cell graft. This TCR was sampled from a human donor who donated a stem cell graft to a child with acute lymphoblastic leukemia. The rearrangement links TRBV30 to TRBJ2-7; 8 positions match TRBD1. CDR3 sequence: CAWSPDRVKFEQYF. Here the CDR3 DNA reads TGTGCCTGGAGTCCGGACAGGGTTAAGTTCGAGCAGTACTTC.